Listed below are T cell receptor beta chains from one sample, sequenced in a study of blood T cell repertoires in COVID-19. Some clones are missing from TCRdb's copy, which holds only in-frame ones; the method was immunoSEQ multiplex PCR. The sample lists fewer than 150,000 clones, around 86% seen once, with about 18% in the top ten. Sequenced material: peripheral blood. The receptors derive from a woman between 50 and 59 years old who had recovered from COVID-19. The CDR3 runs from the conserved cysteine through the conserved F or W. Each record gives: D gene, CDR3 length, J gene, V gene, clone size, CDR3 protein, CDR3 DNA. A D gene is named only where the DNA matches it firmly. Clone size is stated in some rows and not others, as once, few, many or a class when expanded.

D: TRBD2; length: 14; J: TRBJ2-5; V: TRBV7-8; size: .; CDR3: CASSLRGGRETQYF; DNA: TGTGCCAGCAGCTTACGGGGAGGGCGAGAGACCCAGTACTTC
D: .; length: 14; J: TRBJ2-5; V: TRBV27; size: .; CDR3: CASSLTQGKETQYF; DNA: TGTGCCAGCAGTTTAACGCAGGGCAAGGAGACCCAGTACTTC
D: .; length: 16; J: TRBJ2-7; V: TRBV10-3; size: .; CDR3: CAISESELGSSYEQYF; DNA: TGTGCCATCAGTGAGTCTGAGCTCGGGAGCTCCTACGAGCAGTACTTC
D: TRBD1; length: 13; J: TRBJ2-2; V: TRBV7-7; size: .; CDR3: CASSPDRTGGLFF; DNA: TGTGCCAGCAGCCCCGATAGGACAGGGGGGCTGTTTTTT
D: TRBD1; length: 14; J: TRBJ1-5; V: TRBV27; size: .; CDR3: CASSRQGSNQPQHF; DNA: TGTGCCAGCAGTCGACAGGGAAGCAATCAGCCCCAGCATTTT
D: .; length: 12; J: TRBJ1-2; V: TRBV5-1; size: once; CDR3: CASSEQGWGYTF; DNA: TGCGCCAGCAGCGAACAGGGATGGGGCTACACCTTC
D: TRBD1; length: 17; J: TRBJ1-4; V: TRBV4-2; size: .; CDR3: CASSQGFRGDRNEKLFF; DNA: TGTGCCAGCAGCCAAGGTTTTAGGGGGGACAGGAATGAAAAACTGTTTTTT
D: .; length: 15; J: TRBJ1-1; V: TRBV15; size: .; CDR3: CATSNGLLRSSEAFF; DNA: TGTGCCACCAGTAATGGTCTACTCCGTTCGTCTGAAGCTTTCTTT
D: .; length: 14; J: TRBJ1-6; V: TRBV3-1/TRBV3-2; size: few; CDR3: CASSRTDRQLPLHF; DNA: TGTGCCAGCAGCCGAACTGACAGGCAACTACCCCTCCACTTT
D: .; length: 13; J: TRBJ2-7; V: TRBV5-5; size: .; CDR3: CASRQSLAYEQYF; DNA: TGTGCCAGCAGACAATCTCTCGCCTACGAGCAGTACTTC
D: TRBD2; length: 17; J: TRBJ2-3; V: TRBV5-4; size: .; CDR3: CASTPGGTSGPYHTQYF; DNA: TGTGCCAGCACCCCTGGGGGGACTAGCGGGCCTTACCATACGCAGTATTTT
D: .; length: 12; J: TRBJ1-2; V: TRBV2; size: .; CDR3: CASMRHSLGYTF; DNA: TGTGCCAGCATGCGACATTCGTTGGGCTACACCTTC
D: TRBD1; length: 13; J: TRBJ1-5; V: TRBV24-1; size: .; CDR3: CATSDQGDQPQHF; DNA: TGTGCCACCAGTGATCAGGGGGACCAGCCCCAGCATTTT
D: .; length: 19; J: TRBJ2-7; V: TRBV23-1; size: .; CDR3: CASSPTGITTQGTCYEQYF; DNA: TGCGCCAGCAGTCCTACAGGAATTACCACACAGGGCACTTGTTACGAGCAGTACTTC
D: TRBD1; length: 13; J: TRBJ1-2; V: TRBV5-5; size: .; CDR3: CASSLRGRHGYTF; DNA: TGTGCCAGCAGCTTGAGGGGGCGTCATGGCTACACCTTC
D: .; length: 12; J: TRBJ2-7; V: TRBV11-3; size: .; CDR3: CASSSTRGEQYF; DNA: TGTGCCAGCAGCTCGACCCGGGGCGAGCAGTACTTC
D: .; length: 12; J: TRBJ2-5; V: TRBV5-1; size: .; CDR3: CASSPSLETQYF; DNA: TGCGCCAGCAGCCCCTCCCTAGAGACCCAGTACTTC
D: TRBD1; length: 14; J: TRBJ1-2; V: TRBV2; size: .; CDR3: CASRAGGTGYGYTF; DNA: TGTGCCAGTAGGGCAGGGGGAACAGGATATGGCTACACCTTC
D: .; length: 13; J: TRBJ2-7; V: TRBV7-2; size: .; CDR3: CASSLSYSYEQYF; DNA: TGTGCCAGCAGCTTGAGTTACTCCTACGAGCAGTACTTC
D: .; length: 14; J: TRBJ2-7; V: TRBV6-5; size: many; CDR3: CATSIWSGGYEQYF; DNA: TGTGCCACCTCCATTTGGTCAGGGGGGTACGAGCAGTACTTC
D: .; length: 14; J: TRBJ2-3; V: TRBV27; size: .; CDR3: CASKQIANTDTQYF; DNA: TGTGCCAGCAAACAAATAGCGAACACAGATACGCAGTATTTT
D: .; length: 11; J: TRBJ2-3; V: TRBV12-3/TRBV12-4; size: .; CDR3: CASSRTDTQYF; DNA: TGTGCCAGCAGCAGGACAGATACGCAGTATTTT
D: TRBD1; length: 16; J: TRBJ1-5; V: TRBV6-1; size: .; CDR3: CASSGRDRGRGGPQHF; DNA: TGTGCCAGCAGTGGCCGGGACAGGGGGCGAGGGGGGCCCCAGCATTTT
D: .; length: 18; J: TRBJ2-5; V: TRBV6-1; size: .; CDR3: CASSEERDLYSVAGTQYF; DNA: TGTGCCAGCAGTGAAGAACGAGACCTCTACTCCGTGGCGGGGACCCAGTACTTC
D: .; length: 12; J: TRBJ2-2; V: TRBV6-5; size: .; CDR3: CASTTGTGELFF; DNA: TGTGCCAGCACTACGGGCACCGGGGAGCTGTTTTTT
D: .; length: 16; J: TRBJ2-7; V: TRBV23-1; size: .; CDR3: CASSQSNTGRTYEQYF; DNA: TGCGCCAGCAGTCAATCGAATACAGGGAGAACCTACGAGCAGTACTTC